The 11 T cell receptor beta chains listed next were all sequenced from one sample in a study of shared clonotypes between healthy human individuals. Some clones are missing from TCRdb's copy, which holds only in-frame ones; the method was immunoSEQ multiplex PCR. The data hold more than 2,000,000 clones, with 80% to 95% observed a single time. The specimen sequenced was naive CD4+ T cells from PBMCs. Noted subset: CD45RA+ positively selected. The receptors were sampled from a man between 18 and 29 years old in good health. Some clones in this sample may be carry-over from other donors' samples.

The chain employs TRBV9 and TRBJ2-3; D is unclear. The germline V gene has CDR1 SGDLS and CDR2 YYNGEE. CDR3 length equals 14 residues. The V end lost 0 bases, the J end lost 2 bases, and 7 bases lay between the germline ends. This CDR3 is CASSVVTATDTQYF. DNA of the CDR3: TGTGCCAGCAGCGTAGTTACAGCCACAGATACGCAGTATTTT.

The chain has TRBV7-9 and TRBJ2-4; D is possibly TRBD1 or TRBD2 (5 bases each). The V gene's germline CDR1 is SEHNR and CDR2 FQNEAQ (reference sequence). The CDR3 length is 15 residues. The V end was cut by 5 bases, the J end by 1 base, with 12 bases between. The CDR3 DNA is TGTGCCAGCAGCACCTGGGGGTTGGCCAAAAACATTCAGTACTTC. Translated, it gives CASSTWGLAKNIQYF.

CDR3 nucleotide sequence: TGTGCCATCAGTCCCTCCCCGGGGGGGGAAGGGTCAGATACGCAGTATTTT. Protein sequence: CAISPSPGGEGSDTQYF. This sequence joins TRBV10-3 and TRBJ2-3; 8 nucleotides align to TRBD2. The CDR3 extends over 17 amino acids. The trim removed 5 bases at V and 4 bases at J, leaving 14 bases unmatched. In germline, CDR1 is ENHRY, CDR2 SYGVKD.

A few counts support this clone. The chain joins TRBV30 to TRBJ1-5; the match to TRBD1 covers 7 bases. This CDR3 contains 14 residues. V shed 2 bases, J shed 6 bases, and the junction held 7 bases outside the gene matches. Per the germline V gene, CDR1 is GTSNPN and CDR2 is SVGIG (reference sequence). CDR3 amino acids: CAWSPWTGSQPQHF. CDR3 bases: TGTGCCTGGAGTCCCTGGACAGGATCTCAGCCCCAGCATTTT.

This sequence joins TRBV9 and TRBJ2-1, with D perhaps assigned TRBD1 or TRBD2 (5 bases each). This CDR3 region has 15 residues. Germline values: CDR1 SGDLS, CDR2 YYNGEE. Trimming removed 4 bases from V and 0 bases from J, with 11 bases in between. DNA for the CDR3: TGTGCCAGCAGCACCTCTGGGGGCTCCTACAATGAGCAGTTCTTC. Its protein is CASSTSGGSYNEQFF.

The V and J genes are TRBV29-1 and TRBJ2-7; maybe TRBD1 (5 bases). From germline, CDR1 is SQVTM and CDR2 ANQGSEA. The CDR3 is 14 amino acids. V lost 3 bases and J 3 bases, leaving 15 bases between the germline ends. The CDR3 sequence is CSVDEDTLDYEQYF. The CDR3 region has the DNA TGCAGCGTTGATGAGGACACCTTAGACTACGAGCAGTACTTC.

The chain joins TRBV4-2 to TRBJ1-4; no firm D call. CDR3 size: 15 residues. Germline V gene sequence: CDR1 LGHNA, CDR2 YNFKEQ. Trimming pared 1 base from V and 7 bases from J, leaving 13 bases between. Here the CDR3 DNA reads TGTGCCAGCAGCCAAGTTAATGCGGGTATTGAAAAACTGTTTTTT. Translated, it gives CASSQVNAGIEKLFF.

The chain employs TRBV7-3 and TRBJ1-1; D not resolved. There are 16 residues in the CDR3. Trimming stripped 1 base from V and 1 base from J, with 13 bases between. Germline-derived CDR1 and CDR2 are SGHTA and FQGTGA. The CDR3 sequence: CASSLIGAIPNTEAFF. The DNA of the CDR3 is TGTGCCAGCAGCTTAATTGGAGCAATTCCGAACACTGAAGCTTTCTTT.

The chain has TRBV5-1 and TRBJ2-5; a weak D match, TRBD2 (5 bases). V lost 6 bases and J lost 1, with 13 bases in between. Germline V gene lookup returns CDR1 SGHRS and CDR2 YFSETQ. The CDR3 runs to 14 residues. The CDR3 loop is CASTEMTTQETQYF. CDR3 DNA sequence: TGCGCCAGCACCGAAATGACTACCCAAGAGACCCAGTACTTC. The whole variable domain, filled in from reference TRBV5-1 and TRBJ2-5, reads KAGVTQTPRYLIKTRGQQVTLSCSPISGHRSVSWYQQTPGQGLQFLFEYFSETQRNKGNFPGRFSGRQFSNSRSEMNVSTLELGDSALYLCASTEMTTQETQYFGPGTRLLVL.

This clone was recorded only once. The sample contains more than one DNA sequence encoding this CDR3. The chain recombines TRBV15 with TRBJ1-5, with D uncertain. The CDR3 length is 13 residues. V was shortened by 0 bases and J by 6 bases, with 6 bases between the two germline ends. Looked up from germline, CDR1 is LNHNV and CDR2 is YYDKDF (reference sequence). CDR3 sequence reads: CATSRDLGQPQHF. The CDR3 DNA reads TGTGCCACCAGCAGAGATCTGGGTCAGCCCCAGCATTTT.

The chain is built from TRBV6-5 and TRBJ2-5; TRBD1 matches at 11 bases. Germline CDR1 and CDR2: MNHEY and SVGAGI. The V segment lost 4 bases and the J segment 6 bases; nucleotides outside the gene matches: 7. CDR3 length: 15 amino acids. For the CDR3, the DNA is TGTGCCAGCAGTTTTCGGACAGGGGGCGTAAAGACCCAGTACTTC. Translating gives CASSFRTGGVKTQYF.